This T cell receptor beta chain was sequenced in a study of OX40 agonist ivuxolimab in advanced cancers. The overall study: Patients were dosed intravenously with ivuxolimab at 0.01 to 10 mg/kg every 2 weeks.

The CDR3 consists of 13 residues. The V gene end was trimmed by 3 bases and the J gene end by 11 bases; junction bases not matched to a gene: 7. The germline gives CDR1 SGHDT, CDR2 YYEEEE. This clone was seen more than once but under ten times. Libraries were prepared by immunoSEQ multiplex PCR; TCRdb keeps only in-frame clonotypes and omits some of them. Of 50,000 to 70,000 clones in the sample, approximately 84% are singletons; the top ten hold about 3%. This sample comprised CD4+ or CD8+ T cells sorted from blood, obtained in a trial of the OX40 agonist ivuxolimab. The TCR sequence derives from an adult with an advanced solid tumor such as melanoma, head and neck, liver or kidney cancer. The rearrangement uses TRBV5-6 and TRBJ2-1, with 8 bases matching TRBD1. This CDR3 is CASSSWDRLKQFF. Here the CDR3 DNA reads TGTGCCAGCAGCTCCTGGGACAGGTTGAAGCAGTTCTTC.